This T cell receptor (beta chain) comes out of a study of T cells in Graves' hyperthyroidism and ophthalmopathy. This clonotype was observed at least ten times. The source material, RNA transcripts, was used to amplify TCR beta CDR3 regions. An initial round of RT-PCR targeting the TCR CDR3 relied on the HTBI primer set. MiXCR, applied by TCRdb to the multiplex PCR reads, yields one record per CDR3 protein. This repertoire shows around 300,000 distinct CDR3 sequences, more than 11% found once; its top ten account for approximately 23%. Newly diagnosed hyperthyroidism patients aged 18 to 65 years had disease lasting under 2 months. The sequence was collected from a woman under 40 with Graves' hyperthyroidism. Material for sequencing was blood.

The CDR3 nucleotides are TGTGCCAGCAGTGACGGAGGGGCCTCACATGAAAAACTGTTTTTT. Its translation is CASSDGGASHEKLFF. The V call is TRBV6-1, the J call TRBJ1-4, with D tentatively TRBD1 (5 bases). Germline loops: CDR1 MNHNS, CDR2 SASEGT. CDR3 length: 15 amino acids. V was pared by 3 bases and J by 6 bases, with 14 bases between.